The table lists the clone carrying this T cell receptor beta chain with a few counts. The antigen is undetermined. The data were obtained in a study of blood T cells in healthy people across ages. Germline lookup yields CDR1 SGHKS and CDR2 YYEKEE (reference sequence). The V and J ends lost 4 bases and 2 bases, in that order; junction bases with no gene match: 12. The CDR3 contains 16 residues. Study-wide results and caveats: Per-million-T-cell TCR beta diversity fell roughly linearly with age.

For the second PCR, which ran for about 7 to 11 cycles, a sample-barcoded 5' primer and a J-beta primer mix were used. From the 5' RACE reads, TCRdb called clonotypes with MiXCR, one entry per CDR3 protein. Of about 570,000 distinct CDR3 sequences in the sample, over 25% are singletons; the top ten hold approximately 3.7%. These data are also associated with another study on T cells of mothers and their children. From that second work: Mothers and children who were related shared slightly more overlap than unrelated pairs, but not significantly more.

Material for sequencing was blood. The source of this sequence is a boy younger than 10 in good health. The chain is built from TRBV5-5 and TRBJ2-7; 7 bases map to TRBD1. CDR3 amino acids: CASSTGTALIAYEQYF. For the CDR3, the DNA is TGTGCCAGCAGCACCGGGACAGCTTTAATTGCCTACGAGCAGTACTTC. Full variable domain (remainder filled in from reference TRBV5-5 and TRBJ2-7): DAGVTQSPTHLIKTRGQQVTLRCSPISGHKSVSWYQQVLGQGPQFIFQYYEKEERGRGNFPDRFSARQFPNYSSELNVNALLLGDSALYLCASSTGTALIAYEQYFGPGTRLTVT.